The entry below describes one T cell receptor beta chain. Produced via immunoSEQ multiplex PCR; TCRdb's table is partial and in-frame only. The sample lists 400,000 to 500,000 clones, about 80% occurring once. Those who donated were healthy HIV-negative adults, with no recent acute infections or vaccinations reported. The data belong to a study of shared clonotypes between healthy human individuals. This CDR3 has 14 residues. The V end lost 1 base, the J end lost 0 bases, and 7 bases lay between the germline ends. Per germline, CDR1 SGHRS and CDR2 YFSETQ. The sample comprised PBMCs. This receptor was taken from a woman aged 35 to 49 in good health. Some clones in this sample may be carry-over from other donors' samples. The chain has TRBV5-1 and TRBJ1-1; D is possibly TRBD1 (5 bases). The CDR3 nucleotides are TGCGCCAGCAGCTTGACAGGCATGAACACTGAAGCTTTCTTT. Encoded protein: CASSLTGMNTEAFF.